These 22 T cell receptor beta chains were all obtained from the same sample, sequenced in a study of CD8 T cells in ankylosing spondylitis. Antigens of these TCRs are unknown. General study results and limits: A motif of 8 or 9 highly homologous TCR beta variants was seen as apparently characteristic of ankylosing spondylitis blood.

TCRdb called the 5' RACE reads again in MiXCR, with one record for every CDR3 protein. The sample records about 330,000 distinct CDR3 sequences, under 8.5% being singletons. Sample: blood, either unsorted or a sorted T cell fraction (not recorded which). These receptors were taken from a male donor with ankylosing spondylitis.

This clonotype has only a few counts. The CDR3 bases are TGTGCCAGCTCACTCGGACAGGGGGCGGAAGAGACCCAGTACTTC. This encodes CASSLGQGAEETQYF. The V and J genes are TRBV18 and TRBJ2-5, with TRBD1 identical over 11 bases. Germline assignment: CDR1 KGHSH and CDR2 LQKENI. Unmatched junction bases numbered 4, after V lost 4 bases and J lost 3 bases. CDR3 length equals 15 residues.

This clonotype occurred a few times. This chain joins TRBV3-1 and TRBJ2-7, with D possibly called TRBD1 or TRBD2 (7 bases each). This CDR3 spans 13 amino acids. Germline V gene lookup returns CDR1 LGHDT and CDR2 YNNKEL (reference sequence). V gave up 4 bases and J gave up 2 bases, with 9 bases separating them. The CDR3 is CASSPGGAYEQYF. CDR3 nucleotides: TGTGCCAGCAGCCCAGGGGGGGCCTACGAGCAGTACTTC.

This clonotype was seen many times. This chain uses TRBV12-3 or TRBV12-4 with TRBJ1-5; D call uncertain. V was trimmed by 3 bases and J by 5 bases, leaving 8 bases between them. The CDR3 has 13 residues. The CDR3 sequence: CASSLGRDQPQHF. CDR3 DNA sequence: TGTGCCAGCAGTTTGGGCCGGGATCAGCCCCAGCATTTT.

This clonotype was seen more than once but under ten times. The V and J genes are TRBV5-6 and TRBJ2-5; D unclear. Trimming removed 0 bases at V and 1 base at J, with 7 bases between. This CDR3 comprises 14 residues. Germline assignment: CDR1 SGHDT and CDR2 YYEEEE. In DNA, the CDR3 is TGTGCCAGCAGCTTGGACCAGCGCCAAGAGACCCAGTACTTC. Translated: CASSLDQRQETQYF.

The chain uses TRBV29-1 and TRBJ2-1; 9 nucleotides agree with TRBD2. The CDR3 loop spans 14 amino acids. CDR1 and CDR2 from the germline V gene are SQVTM and ANQGSEA. Trimming at V came to 4 bases and at J to 4 bases, leaving 5 bases not matched to a gene. CDR3 bases: TGCAGCGTTGCGGGCGGGAGGGGTTACAATGAGCAGTTCTTC. Protein sequence: CSVAGGRGYNEQFF.

This clonotype was detected ten times or more. The rearrangement links TRBV12-3 or TRBV12-4 to TRBJ2-7; TRBD2 is a possible D gene (5 bases). Trimming stripped 6 bases from V and 7 bases from J, with 13 bases between. The CDR3 loop spans 12 amino acids. In DNA form, the CDR3 reads TGTGCCAGCAGCTCCCGGGGTACGGAGCAGTACTTC. The encoded protein is CASSSRGTEQYF.

The chain couples TRBV7-9 to TRBJ2-2; tentative D call: TRBD1 (5 bases). Trimming removed 5 bases from V and 6 bases from J, with 7 bases in between. CDR1 SEHNR and CDR2 FQNEAQ come from the germline V gene (reference sequence). The CDR3 contains 12 residues. CDR3 in amino acids: CASSPGSGELFF. The CDR3 region has the DNA TGTGCCAGCAGCCCAGGGTCCGGGGAGCTGTTTTTT. Filled out from reference TRBV7-9 and TRBJ2-2, the complete variable domain reads DTGVSQNPRHKITKRGQNVTFRCDPISEHNRLYWYRQTLGQGPEFLTYFQNEAQLEKSRLLSDRFSAERPKGSFSTLEIQRTEQGDSAMYLCASSPGSGELFFGEGSRLTVL.

There are a few counts of this clonotype. The rearrangement joins TRBV7-8 to TRBJ2-1, with D maybe TRBD2 (6 bases). This CDR3 spans 14 amino acids. Trimming cost V 0 bases and J 12 bases, with 15 bases left between them. Germline values: CDR1 SGHVS, CDR2 FQNEAQ. The DNA of the CDR3 is TGTGCCAGCAGCTTAGCGAAGGGAGGACTGGGGCAGTTCTTC. Encoded protein: CASSLAKGGLGQFF.

This clonotype has ten or more counts. CDR3 bases: TGTGCCAGCAGTCCGGGGTTATGGGAGCAGTTCTTC. Amino acids: CASSPGLWEQFF. V usage is TRBV12-3 or TRBV12-4 and J usage is TRBJ2-1; a possible D gene is TRBD2 (5 bases). V lost 5 bases and J 10 bases, leaving 12 bases between the germline ends. There are 12 residues in the CDR3.

This clonotype came up many times. CDR3 amino acids: CASSQLDRDHEQYF. In DNA, the CDR3 is TGTGCCAGCAGCCAATTGGACAGGGATCACGAGCAGTACTTC. The chain uses TRBV4-2 and TRBJ2-7; 8 bases match TRBD1. This CDR3 is built from 14 residues. The germline V gene encodes CDR1 LGHNA and CDR2 YNFKEQ. J lost 5 bases, V lost 2 bases, and 5 bases had no gene match.

This clonotype was detected only a few times. In DNA form, the CDR3 reads TGTGCCAGCAGCTTAGATTTAGGGGTCTCCTACGAGCAGTACTTC. It specifies CASSLDLGVSYEQYF. V and J are TRBV7-2 and TRBJ2-7, with a tentative D call TRBD1 (5 bases). This CDR3 region has 15 residues. Germline CDR1 SGHTA, CDR2 FQGNSA. The V gene lost 1 base and the J gene lost 0 bases, with 10 bases spanning the gap. The full variable domain, rest sourced from reference TRBV7-2 and TRBJ2-7, is GAGVSQSPSNKVTEKGKDVELRCDPISGHTALYWYRQSLGQGLEFLIYFQGNSAPDKSGLPSDRFSAERTGGSVSTLTIQRTQQEDSAVYLCASSLDLGVSYEQYFGPGTRLTVT.

This clonotype was seen a handful of times. The rearrangement uses TRBV5-1 and TRBJ2-7, with a tentative D call TRBD2 (6 bases). CDR1 and CDR2 (germline): SGHRS, YFSETQ. CDR3 size: 12 residues. V lost 4 bases and J lost 3, with 8 bases in between. In nucleotides, the CDR3 is TGCGCCAGCAGCGAGGAGGGCTACGAGCAGTACTTC. Protein: CASSEEGYEQYF.

This clonotype was seen a few times. This chain joins TRBV21-1 and TRBJ2-7; TRBD2 reflects the table's D call only, with no check against the DNA. TRBV21-1 is recorded as a pseudogene. The CDR3 is 18 residues long. The CDR3 coding sequence is TGTGCCAGCAGCAAAGGACTAGCGGGAGGGACCTGTTCGGGCGAGCAGTACTTC. It encodes CASSKGLAGGTCSGEQYF.

This chain uses TRBV5-1 with TRBJ2-7, with D perhaps being TRBD1 or TRBD2 (6 bases each). This CDR3 contains 13 residues. CDR1 is SGHRS, CDR2 YFSETQ, per germline. Deletions cut 9 bases from V and 2 bases from J, with 15 bases between. This CDR3 is CATPWRGAYEQYF. In DNA, the CDR3 is TGCGCCACCCCCTGGAGGGGGGCCTACGAGCAGTACTTC. The complete variable domain, with remaining parts taken from reference TRBV5-1 and TRBJ2-7, reads KAGVTQTPRYLIKTRGQQVTLSCSPISGHRSVSWYQQTPGQGLQFLFEYFSETQRNKGNFPGRFSGRQFSNSRSEMNVSTLELGDSALYLCATPWRGAYEQYFGPGTRLTVT.

This chain uses TRBV11-3 with TRBJ2-1; D ambiguous. The CDR3 runs to 15 residues. The germline V gene encodes CDR1 SGHNT and CDR2 YENEEA. Trimming pared 1 base from V and 7 bases from J, leaving 14 bases between. The CDR3 spells CASSLGHLRRNEQFF. In DNA form, the CDR3 reads TGTGCCAGCAGCTTAGGACACCTTAGGCGGAATGAGCAGTTCTTC. Full variable domain (outside the CDR3, taken from reference TRBV11-3 and TRBJ2-1): EAGVVQSPRYKIIEKKQPVAFWCNPISGHNTLYWYLQNLGQGPELLIRYENEEAVDDSQLPKDRFSAERLKGVDSTLKIQPAELGDSAVYLCASSLGHLRRNEQFFGPGTRLTVL.

V and J are TRBV25-1 and TRBJ2-5; D may be TRBD1 or TRBD2 (5 bases each). The germline V gene encodes CDR1 MGHDK and CDR2 SYGVNS. The CDR3 runs to 14 residues. V was clipped by 5 bases and J by 6 bases, with 16 bases between them. CDR3 nucleotide sequence: TGTGCCAGCAGTTCGTCGGGGCCAAGACAGACCCAGTACTTC. It yields the protein CASSSSGPRQTQYF.

This clonotype was observed a handful of times. The gene calls are TRBV9 and TRBJ2-1; 12 bases are shared with TRBD2. V lost 4 bases to trimming and J lost 15 bases; unmatched junction nucleotides: 8. Germline CDR1 and CDR2: SGDLS and YYNGEE. The CDR3 is made up of 13 amino acids. CDR3 loop: CASSTRLAGVLFF. The DNA of the CDR3 is TGTGCCAGCAGCACCCGACTAGCGGGAGTTCTGTTCTTC.

This clonotype was recorded a few times. V and J are TRBV4-3 and TRBJ2-1; 13 positions match TRBD2. Germline CDR1 and CDR2: LGHNA and YSLEER. The V segment lost 4 bases and the J segment 0 bases; nucleotides outside the gene matches: 3. The CDR3 loop spans 17 amino acids. Here the CDR3 DNA reads TGCGCCAGCAGCCTGGGACTAGCGGGGAGCTCCTACAATGAGCAGTTCTTC. Protein product: CASSLGLAGSSYNEQFF.

This clonotype was seen ten or more times. The chain uses TRBV7-9 and TRBJ2-2; 9 bases are shared with TRBD2. Germline V gives CDR1 SEHNR, CDR2 FQNEAQ (reference sequence). The junction had 4 bases not matched to a gene; V was cut back by 4 bases and J by 4 bases. The CDR3 is 15 amino acids. The chain's CDR3 is CASSSLAGLTGELFF. CDR3 DNA: TGTGCCAGCAGCTCCCTAGCGGGACTCACCGGGGAGCTGTTTTTT.

This clonotype was observed a handful of times. The genes are TRBV5-1 and TRBJ2-1; TRBD1 might be the D (5 bases). The germline V gene has CDR1 SGHRS and CDR2 YFSETQ. Trimming removed 4 bases from V and 1 base from J, with 9 bases in between. This CDR3 is built from 14 residues. The CDR3 DNA follows: TGCGCCAGCAGCACCAGGACATCCTACAATGAGCAGTTCTTC. This encodes CASSTRTSYNEQFF.

The V gene is TRBV5-1, the J gene TRBJ2-7; D not certain. Trimming cost V 5 bases and J 4 bases, with 19 bases left between them. Germline V gene lookup returns CDR1 SGHRS and CDR2 YFSETQ. The CDR3 is 15 residues long. In DNA, the CDR3 is TGCGCCAGCAGTTTCCTATCGGGCCCGGATTACGAGCAGTACTTC. Amino acid sequence: CASSFLSGPDYEQYF. The full variable domain, completed using reference TRBV5-1 and TRBJ2-7, is KAGVTQTPRYLIKTRGQQVTLSCSPISGHRSVSWYQQTPGQGLQFLFEYFSETQRNKGNFPGRFSGRQFSNSRSEMNVSTLELGDSALYLCASSFLSGPDYEQYFGPGTRLTVT.

This clonotype was recorded at least ten times. V gene TRBV12-5 combines with J gene TRBJ2-7; 8 bases agree with TRBD1. CDR1 and CDR2 from the germline V gene are LGHNT and FRNRAP. Trimming removed 2 bases from V and 5 bases from J; junction bases left unmatched: 2. The CDR3 consists of 13 residues. DNA of the CDR3: TGTGCTAGTGGTTTGCAGGGGGCGAACGAGCAGTACTTC. This encodes CASGLQGANEQYF.